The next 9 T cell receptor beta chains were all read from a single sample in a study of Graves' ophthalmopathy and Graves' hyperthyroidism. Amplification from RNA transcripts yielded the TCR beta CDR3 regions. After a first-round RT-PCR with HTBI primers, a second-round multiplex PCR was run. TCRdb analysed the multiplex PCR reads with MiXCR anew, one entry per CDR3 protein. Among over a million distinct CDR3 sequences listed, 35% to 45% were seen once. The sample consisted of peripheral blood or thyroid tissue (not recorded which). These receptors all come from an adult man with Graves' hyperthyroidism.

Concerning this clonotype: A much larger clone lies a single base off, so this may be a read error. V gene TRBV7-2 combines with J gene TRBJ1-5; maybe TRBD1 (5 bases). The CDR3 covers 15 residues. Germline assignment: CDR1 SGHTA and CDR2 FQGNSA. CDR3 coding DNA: TGTGCCGGCAGCTTAGAAACAGGCATAAAGCAGCCCCAGCATTTT. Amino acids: CAGSLETGIKQPQHF. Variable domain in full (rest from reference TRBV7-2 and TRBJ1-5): GAGVSQSPSNKVTEKGKDVELRCDPISGHTALYWYRQSLGQGLEFLIYFQGNSAPDKSGLPSDRFSAERTGGSVSTLTIQRTQQEDSAVYLCAGSLETGIKQPQHFGDGTRLSIL.

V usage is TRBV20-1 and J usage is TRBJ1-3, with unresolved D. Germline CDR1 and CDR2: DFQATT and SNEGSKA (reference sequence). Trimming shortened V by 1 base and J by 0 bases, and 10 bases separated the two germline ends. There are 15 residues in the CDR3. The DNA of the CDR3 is TGCAGTGCTAGAGGACGGCGACGCTCTGGAAACACCATATATTTT. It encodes CSARGRRRSGNTIYF.

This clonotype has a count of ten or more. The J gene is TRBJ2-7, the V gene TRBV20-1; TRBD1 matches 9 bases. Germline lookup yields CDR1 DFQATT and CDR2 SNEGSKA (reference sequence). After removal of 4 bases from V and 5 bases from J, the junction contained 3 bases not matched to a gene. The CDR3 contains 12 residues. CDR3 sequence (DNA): TGCAGTGCTATACAGGGGGCAAACGAGCAGTACTTC. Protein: CSAIQGANEQYF.

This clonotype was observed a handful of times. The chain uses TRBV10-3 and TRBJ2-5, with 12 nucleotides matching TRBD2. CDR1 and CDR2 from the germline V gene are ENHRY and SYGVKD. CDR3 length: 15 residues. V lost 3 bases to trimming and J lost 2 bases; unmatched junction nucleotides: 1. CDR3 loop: CAISDLAGGQETQYF. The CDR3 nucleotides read TGTGCCATCAGTGATCTAGCGGGGGGGCAAGAGACCCAGTACTTC.

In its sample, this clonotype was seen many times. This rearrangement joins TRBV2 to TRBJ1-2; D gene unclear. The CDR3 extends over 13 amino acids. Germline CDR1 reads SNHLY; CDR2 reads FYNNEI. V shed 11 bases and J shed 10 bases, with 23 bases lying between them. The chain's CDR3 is CASKKSPSTSYTF. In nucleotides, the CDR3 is TGTGCCTCAAAGAAGTCCCCATCCACGTCCTACACCTTC.

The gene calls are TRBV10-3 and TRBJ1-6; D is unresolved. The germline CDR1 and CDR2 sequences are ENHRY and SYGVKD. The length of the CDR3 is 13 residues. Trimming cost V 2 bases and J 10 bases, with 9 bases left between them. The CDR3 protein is CAISEVPGSPLHF. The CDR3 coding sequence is TGTGCCATCAGTGAGGTCCCGGGATCACCCCTCCACTTT.

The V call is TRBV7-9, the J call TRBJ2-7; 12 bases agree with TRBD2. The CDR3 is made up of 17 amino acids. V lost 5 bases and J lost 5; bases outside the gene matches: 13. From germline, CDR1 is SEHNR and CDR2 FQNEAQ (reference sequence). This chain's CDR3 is CASSGGLAGGLSDEQYF. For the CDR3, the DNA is TGTGCCAGCAGCGGAGGCCTAGCGGGAGGGCTCTCTGACGAGCAGTACTTC.

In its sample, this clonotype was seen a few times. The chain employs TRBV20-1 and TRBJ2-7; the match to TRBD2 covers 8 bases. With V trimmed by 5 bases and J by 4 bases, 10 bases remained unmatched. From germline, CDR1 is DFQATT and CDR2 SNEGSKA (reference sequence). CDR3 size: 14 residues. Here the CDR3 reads CSARPGLGGYEQYF. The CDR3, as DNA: TGCAGTGCTCGACCGGGACTAGGTGGTTACGAGCAGTACTTC.

The CDR3 is CATGTRGTEAFF. The CDR3 DNA reads TGTGCCACCGGGACCCGGGGCACTGAAGCTTTCTTT. V gene TRBV19 combines with J gene TRBJ1-1; possibly TRBD1 for D (5 bases). The germline CDR1 and CDR2 sequences are LNHDA and SQIVND (reference sequence). V lost 10 bases and J lost 4, with 13 bases in between. The CDR3 has 12 amino acids.